The source of this T cell receptor (beta chain) is a study of blood T cell repertoires in COVID-19. Background on the study: PBMCs, B-cell-depleted T cells, or T cells were the source of the cDNA or gDNA that made up the material.

This CDR3 comprises 13 residues. Trimming pared 2 bases from V and 3 bases from J, leaving 9 bases between. Germline CDR1 reads SGHNT; CDR2 reads YYREEE (reference sequence). As originally analysed: Amplification with reference gene primers provided the estimates of nucleated cell counts. Sequencing used immunoSEQ multiplex PCR; TCRdb keeps in-frame clones, though not all of them. D and trimming come from the DNA, and the V and J calls and clone size come from that table. Among nearly 350,000 clones listed, around four fifths were seen once. This TCR came from a man aged 25-45 years with active or convalescent COVID-19. The rearrangement joins TRBV5-4 to TRBJ2-7; D remains unclear. Input material: peripheral blood. The CDR3 loop reads CASSFSYYYEQYF. DNA for the CDR3: TGTGCCAGCAGCTTTAGCTACTACTACGAGCAGTACTTC.